The 9 T cell receptor beta chains reported below all come from one sample, sequenced in a study of CD8+ T cells in alopecia areata. The treatment was: oral pan-JAK inhibitor, 5-10 mg twice daily. Extracted RNA was reverse transcribed, and the resulting cDNA served as sequencing template. Generated by immunoSEQ multiplex PCR, the TCRdb table keeps only in-frame clones and is missing some. The sample lists about 210,000 clones, approximately 65% occurring once. Sequencing was performed on CD4+ T cells sorted from blood, taken around week 44, from a patient treated with tofacitinib. The receptors derive from a human donor with alopecia areata.

The rearrangement joins TRBV2 to TRBJ1-2, with D hard to call. The V gene lost 0 bases and the J gene lost 8 bases, with 13 bases spanning the gap. Germline assignment: CDR1 SNHLY and CDR2 FYNNEI. The length of the CDR3 is 14 residues. As DNA, the CDR3 is TGTGCCAGCAGTGAAGCGCTTAGGGAGCGGGGCTACACCTTC. Translating it yields CASSEALRERGYTF.

The V gene is TRBV30, the J gene TRBJ2-7, with 10 bases fitting TRBD1. The germline CDR1 and CDR2 sequences are GTSNPN and SVGIG (reference sequence). The J segment lost 2 bases and the V segment lost 0 bases, leaving 16 bases of the junction unmatched. The CDR3 loop spans 19 amino acids. The CDR3 protein is CAWSVFRDRGSLFPYEQYF. CDR3 nucleotide sequence: TGTGCCTGGAGTGTATTTCGGGACAGGGGAAGCCTTTTCCCCTACGAGCAGTACTTC. The variable domain in full, with the rest retrieved from reference TRBV30 and TRBJ2-7, is SQTIHQWPATLVQPVGSPLSLECTVEGTSNPNLYWYRQAAGRGLQLLFYSVGIGQISSEVPQNLSASRPQDRQFILSSKKLLLSDSGFYLCAWSVFRDRGSLFPYEQYFGPGTRLTVT.

A remark on this clone: One junction end disagrees with the germline gene, perhaps due to a read error. The J gene is TRBJ1-1, the V gene TRBV29-1; D unresolved. Germline V CDR1 and CDR2: SQVTM, ANQGSEA. The CDR3 totals 14 residues. The CDR3 sequence: CSAESGVFNTEAFF. The DNA of the CDR3 is TGCAGCGCTGAATCGGGAGTCTTTAACACTGAAGCTTTCTTT.

V is TRBV14 and J is TRBJ2-7; 10 bases agree with TRBD1. The CDR3 totals 15 residues. J was trimmed by 3 bases and V by 4 bases; bases with no gene match: 6. CDR1 is SGHDN, CDR2 FVKESK, per germline. The CDR3 sequence: CASSPRGQGGYEQYF. Here the CDR3 DNA reads TGTGCCAGCAGCCCGCGAGGACAGGGGGGCTACGAGCAGTACTTC.

The CDR3 sequence: CASLGLVRRTDTQYF. The CDR3 DNA is TGTGCCAGCCTGGGACTAGTACGACGCACAGATACGCAGTATTTT. The V and J genes are TRBV2 and TRBJ2-3, with 8 bases matching TRBD2. This CDR3 comprises 15 residues. The ends lost 8 bases at V and 1 base at J; junction bases unmatched: 8. Germline V gene lookup returns CDR1 SNHLY and CDR2 FYNNEI.

The CDR3 loop is CASSEDGQAGKNIQYF. In DNA form, the CDR3 reads TGTGCCAGCAGTGAAGATGGACAGGCGGGGAAAAACATTCAGTACTTC. V usage is TRBV2 and J usage is TRBJ2-4; D possibly corresponds to TRBD1 (7 bases). The CDR3 spans 16 residues. The V and J ends lost 1 base and 4 bases respectively, with 14 bases between them. The V gene's germline CDR1 is SNHLY and CDR2 FYNNEI.

V gene TRBV14 combines with J gene TRBJ2-6, with D hard to call. Between the trimmed V and J ends, which lost 0 bases and 3 bases, there was a span of 9 bases. CDR3 length: 16 residues. Germline loops: CDR1 SGHDN, CDR2 FVKESK. CDR3 sequence (DNA): TGTGCCAGCAGCCAAGATCTGGGGTATGGGGCCAACGTCCTGACTTTC. The encoded protein is CASSQDLGYGANVLTF.

This rearrangement joins TRBV29-1 to TRBJ2-3, with 13 bases lining up with TRBD2. Germline lookup yields CDR1 SQVTM and CDR2 ANQGSEA. Trimming at V came to 0 bases and at J to 5 bases, leaving 5 bases not matched to a gene. The length of the CDR3 is 16 residues. The CDR3 DNA reads as TGCAGCGTTGAAGACCGGACTAGCGGGGGAATAGATACGCAGTATTTT. It codes for CSVEDRTSGGIDTQYF.

The chain links TRBV2 to TRBJ1-1; no definite D call. V lost 2 bases, J lost 6 bases, and 4 bases lay in between. This CDR3 is 11 amino acids long. Germline CDR1 SNHLY, CDR2 FYNNEI. CDR3 nucleotide sequence: TGTGCCAGCAGTGAATTTTCTGAAGCTTTCTTT. Its translation: CASSEFSEAFF.